The 10 T cell receptor beta chains given below trace back to one sample, sequenced in a study of blood T cells in healthy people across ages. Using a J-beta primer mix together with a sample-barcoded 5' primer, a second PCR was run for about 6 to 11 cycles. TCRdb redid the calling of the 5' RACE reads with MiXCR, one entry per CDR3 protein. This sample yields hundreds of thousands of distinct CDR3 sequences, of which approximately 50% are seen a single time; approximately 32% belongs to the top ten. The specimen sequenced was blood. All receptors derive from a woman in her fifties or sixties in good health.

For this clonotype: The junction departs from the called germline gene at one end, perhaps through a read error. This chain connects TRBV20-1 to TRBJ1-6, with 9 bases lining up with TRBD1. The CDR3 has 15 residues. From germline, CDR1 is DFQATT and CDR2 SNEGSKA (reference sequence). The CDR3 DNA reads TGCAGTGCCCGTGACAGGGGGACTCCTAATTCACCCCCCCACTTT. Its protein product is CSARDRGTPNSPPHF.

CDR3 amino acids: CASSPPSGVNEQYF. The CDR3 nucleotides are TGTGCCAGCTCACCACCGTCAGGGGTAAACGAGCAGTACTTC. J is TRBJ2-7 and V is TRBV18; a weak D match, TRBD1 (6 bases). The length of the CDR3 is 14 residues. The V gene's germline CDR1 is KGHSH and CDR2 LQKENI. The V end was cut by 0 bases, the J end by 5 bases, with 11 bases between.

This clonotype has more than one count but fewer than ten. The chain has TRBV29-1 and TRBJ2-3; D is uncertain. V gave up 3 bases and J gave up 2 bases, with 9 bases separating them. The CDR3 runs 13 residues. Germline V gene data show CDR1 as SQVTM and CDR2 as ANQGSEA. CDR3 in amino acids: CSVDIHFTDTQYF. The CDR3 DNA reads as TGCAGCGTTGATATACATTTCACAGATACGCAGTATTTT.

The sample holds a few counts of this clonotype. V is TRBV30 and J is TRBJ2-3; D possibly uses TRBD1 or TRBD2 (5 bases each). Germline V gene sequence: CDR1 GTSNPN, CDR2 SVGIG (reference sequence). V was shortened by 1 base and J by 2 bases, with 7 bases between the two germline ends. This CDR3 contains 13 residues. The CDR3 loop is CAWSGGVTDTQYF. The DNA of the CDR3 is TGTGCCTGGAGTGGAGGGGTCACAGATACGCAGTATTTT. The variable domain in full, with the rest retrieved from reference TRBV30 and TRBJ2-3, is SQTIHQWPATLVQPVGSPLSLECTVEGTSNPNLYWYRQAAGRGLQLLFYSVGIGQISSEVPQNLSASRPQDRQFILSSKKLLLSDSGFYLCAWSGGVTDTQYFGPGTRLTVL.

The CDR3 region is CASSFKTGTLTYEQYF. CDR3 DNA sequence: TGTGCCAGCAGCTTCAAGACCGGGACGCTCACCTACGAGCAGTACTTC. This chain connects TRBV7-2 to TRBJ2-7; D is perhaps TRBD1 or TRBD2 (5 bases each). V lost 3 bases and J 2 bases, leaving 17 bases between the germline ends. Germline CDR1 is SGHTA and CDR2 is FQGNSA. The CDR3 extends over 16 amino acids.

Comments on this clonotype: This may come from a read error, since a much larger clone is one base off. The chain's CDR3 is CASTDRAGANVLTF. CDR3 bases: TGTGCCAGCACCGACAGGGCTGGGGCCAACGTCCTGACTTTC. This chain joins TRBV6-1 and TRBJ2-6, with 7 bases matching TRBD1. The germline V gene has CDR1 MNHNS and CDR2 SASEGT. J was trimmed by 2 bases and V by 7 bases; bases with no gene match: 2. This CDR3 has 14 amino acids.

This clonotype turned up a few times. The chain is built from TRBV6-2 or TRBV6-3 and TRBJ2-1; D is possibly TRBD2 (7 bases). Germline CDR1 MNHEY, CDR2 SVGEGT. The length of the CDR3 is 14 residues. V was cut by 4 bases and J by 8 bases, with 15 bases left in between. The CDR3 here is CASSSSGGRDEQFF. The CDR3 nucleotides read TGTGCCAGCAGTTCGTCGGGGGGCAGGGATGAGCAGTTCTTC.

The V gene is TRBV9, the J gene TRBJ2-4; TRBD2 might be the D (6 bases). TRBJ2-5 explains the end of the DNA better; the J call may be wrong. The CDR3 is made up of 13 amino acids. Looked up from germline, CDR1 is SGDLS and CDR2 is YYNGEE. The CDR3 sequence is CASSPRAEGTQYF. The CDR3 bases are TGTGCCAGCAGCCCCCGGGCGGAGGGGACCCAGTACTTC.

This clonotype was observed many times. The chain couples TRBV9 to TRBJ2-1; a weak D match, TRBD2 (5 bases). Germline values: CDR1 SGDLS, CDR2 YYNGEE. The CDR3 contains 14 residues. Trimming removed 1 base at V and 5 bases at J, with 10 bases between. CDR3 sequence (DNA): TGTGCCAGCAGCGTAATATCCGGGGACAATGAGCAGTTCTTC. Protein sequence: CASSVISGDNEQFF.

The chain combines TRBV28 with TRBJ2-1; 7 nucleotides align to TRBD1. The CDR3 is 15 residues long. Unmatched junction bases numbered 8, after V lost 3 bases and J lost 6 bases. In germline, CDR1 is MDHEN, CDR2 SYDVKM. The CDR3 reads CASSFLVDRVNEQFF. CDR3 coding DNA: TGTGCCAGCAGTTTCTTAGTCGACAGGGTCAATGAGCAGTTCTTC.